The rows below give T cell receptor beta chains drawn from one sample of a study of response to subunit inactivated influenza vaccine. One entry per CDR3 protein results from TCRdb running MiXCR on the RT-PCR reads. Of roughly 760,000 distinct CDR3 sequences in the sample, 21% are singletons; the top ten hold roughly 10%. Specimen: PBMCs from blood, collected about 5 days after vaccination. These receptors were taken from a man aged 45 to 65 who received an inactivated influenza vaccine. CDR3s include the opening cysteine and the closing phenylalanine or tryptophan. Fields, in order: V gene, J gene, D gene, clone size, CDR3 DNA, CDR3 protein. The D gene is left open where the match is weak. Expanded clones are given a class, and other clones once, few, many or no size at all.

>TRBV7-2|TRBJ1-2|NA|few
TGTGCCAGCAGCTTAGAACAGGGATCCAATGGCTACACCTTC
CASSLEQGSNGYTF
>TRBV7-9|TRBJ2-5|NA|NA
TGTGCCAGCAGCTTAATGGGGGTGCAAGAGACCCAGTACTTC
CASSLMGVQETQYF
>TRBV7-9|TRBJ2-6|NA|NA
TGTGCCAGCCGGCCAGCCCTCTCTGGGGCCAACGTCCTGACTTTC
CASRPALSGANVLTF
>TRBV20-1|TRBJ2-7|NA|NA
TGCAGTGCTAGAGTAGTCAGTGGAGAGCAGTACTTC
CSARVVSGEQYF
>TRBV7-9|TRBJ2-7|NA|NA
TGTGCCAGCAGCCCACTCCCCTACGAGCAGTACTTC
CASSPLPYEQYF
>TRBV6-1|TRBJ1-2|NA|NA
TGTGCCAGCAGTGAAGAGGGGACTTCTGGGTACTATGGCTACACCTTC
CASSEEGTSGYYGYTF
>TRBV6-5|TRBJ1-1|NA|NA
TGTGCCAGCAGTTACTCGATATCCCCGAACCGCCAGGAAGTAGCTTTCTTT
CASSYSISPNRQEVAFF
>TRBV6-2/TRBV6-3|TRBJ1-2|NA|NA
TGTGCCAGCAGTCTGGGACTCTTAAACTATGGCTACACCTTC
CASSLGLLNYGYTF
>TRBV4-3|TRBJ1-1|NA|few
TGCGCCAGCAGCCAAGATCTGGTTAGGGACACTGAAGCTTTCTTT
CASSQDLVRDTEAFF
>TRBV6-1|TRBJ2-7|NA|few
TGTGCCAGCAGTCCCACGGGGGGCCTCTCCTACGAGCAGTACTTC
CASSPTGGLSYEQYF
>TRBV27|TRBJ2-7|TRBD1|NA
TGTGCCAGCAGCCGGGACAGGGGGTACTTGTCCTCCTACGAGCAGTACTTC
CASSRDRGYLSSYEQYF
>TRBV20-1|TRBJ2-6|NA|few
TGCAGTGCTTGGTTCCAGGGCTCTGGGGCCAACGTCCTGACTTTC
CSAWFQGSGANVLTF
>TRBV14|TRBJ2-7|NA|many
TGTGCCAGCAGCCAAACGGTTGGGCCTCTCTCCTACGAGCAGTACTTC
CASSQTVGPLSYEQYF
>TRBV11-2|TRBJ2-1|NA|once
TGTGCCAGCAGCAAGCCCCGGGCTGAGCAGTTCTTC
CASSKPRAEQFF
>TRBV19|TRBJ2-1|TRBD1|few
TGTGCCAGTAGTGCAGACAGGGGGCTGAGGAATGAGCAGTTCTTC
CASSADRGLRNEQFF
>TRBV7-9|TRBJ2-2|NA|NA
TGTGCCAGTGGTTGGGCCGGGGAGCTGTTTTTT
CASGWAGELFF
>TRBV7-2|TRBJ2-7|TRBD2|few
TGTGCCAGCAGCCCGATAGGGACTAGCGGGAGATCCTACGAGCAGTACTTC
CASSPIGTSGRSYEQYF
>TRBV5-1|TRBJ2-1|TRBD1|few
TGCGCCAGCAGCTTAGACAGGGGGCTTACGAATGAGCAGTTCTTC
CASSLDRGLTNEQFF
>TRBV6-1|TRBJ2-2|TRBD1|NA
TGTGCCAGCAGCCAGACAGGGGCCTACACCGGGGAGCTGTTTTTT
CASSQTGAYTGELFF
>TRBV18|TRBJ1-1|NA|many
TGTGCCAGCTCCTCTCGAGTAGGGGCTTTCTTT
CASSSRVGAFF
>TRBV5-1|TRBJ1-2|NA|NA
TGCGCCAGCAGCTTGGCGATAGGTTCCTATGGCTACACCTTC
CASSLAIGSYGYTF
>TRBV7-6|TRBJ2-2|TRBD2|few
TGTGCCAGCAGCTTACCCCTACTAGCGGGGGCGCCTCCGAACACCGGGGAGCTGTTTTTT
CASSLPLLAGAPPNTGELFF
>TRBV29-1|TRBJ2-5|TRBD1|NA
TGCAGCGTTGAAAACCGGGACAGGGGGATAAGTGAAGAGACCCAGTACTTC
CSVENRDRGISEETQYF
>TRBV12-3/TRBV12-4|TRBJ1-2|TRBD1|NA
TGTGCCAGCAGTCCTGGACAGGGGAGGGGCTACACCTTC
CASSPGQGRGYTF
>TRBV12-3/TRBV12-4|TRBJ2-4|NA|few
TGTGCCAGCAGTTTAGTAGGGGCCGGAAACATTCAGTACTTC
CASSLVGAGNIQYF
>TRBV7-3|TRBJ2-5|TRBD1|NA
TGTGCCAGCAGCCTCGGACAGGGCCAACAGACCCAGTACTTC
CASSLGQGQQTQYF
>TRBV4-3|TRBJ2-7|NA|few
TGCGCCAGCAGCCAAGATCCCACTGTCTACGAGCAGTACTTC
CASSQDPTVYEQYF
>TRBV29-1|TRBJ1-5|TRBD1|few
TGCAGCGTTGATTTCGGGACAGGGGGCGAGCCCCAGCATTTT
CSVDFGTGGEPQHF
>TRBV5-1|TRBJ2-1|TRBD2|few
TGCGCCAGCAGCGTGTCAAGCGGGGTCTTTGATGAGCAGTTCTTC
CASSVSSGVFDEQFF
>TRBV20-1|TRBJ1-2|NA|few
TGCAGTGCTCACGTCCCCGGGCTTGCTCCCGACTATGGCTACACCTTC
CSAHVPGLAPDYGYTF
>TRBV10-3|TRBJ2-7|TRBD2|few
TGTGCCATCAGTGCGACTAGCGGGAGGAACGAGCAGTACTTC
CAISATSGRNEQYF
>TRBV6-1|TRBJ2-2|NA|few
TGTGCCAGCAGTATGGGACGGCGAAGCACCGGGGAGCTGTTTTTT
CASSMGRRSTGELFF
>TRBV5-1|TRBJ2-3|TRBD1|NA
TGCGCCAGCAGCTTGTTGCGGGACAGGACGAATACGCAGTATTTT
CASSLLRDRTNTQYF
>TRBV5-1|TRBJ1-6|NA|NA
TGCGCCAGCGCGGTCAGATTCGATTCACCCCTCCACTTT
CASAVRFDSPLHF
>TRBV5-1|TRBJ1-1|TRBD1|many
TGCGCCAGCAGCTTGTCGGGAGGGGGCAACACTGAAGCTTTCTTT
CASSLSGGGNTEAFF
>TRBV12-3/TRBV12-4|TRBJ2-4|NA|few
TGTGCCAGCAGCCGAGGGCACATTCAGTACTTC
CASSRGHIQYF
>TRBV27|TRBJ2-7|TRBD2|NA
TGTGCCAGCAGTTCTAGCGGAGGGGTCCACGAGCAGTACTTC
CASSSSGGVHEQYF
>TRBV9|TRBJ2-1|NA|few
TGTGCCAGCAGCGTAGCTTGGGCGGGGAGCTACAATGAGCAGTTCTTC
CASSVAWAGSYNEQFF
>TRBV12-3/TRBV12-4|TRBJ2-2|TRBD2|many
TGCGCCAGCAGCCCTAGCGGGAGAAACACCGGGGAGCTGTTTTTT
CASSPSGRNTGELFF
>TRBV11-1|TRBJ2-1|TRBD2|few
TGTGCCAGCAGCTCTCAAGGACTAGCGGGGAGCTCCTACAATGAGCAGTTCTTC
CASSSQGLAGSSYNEQFF
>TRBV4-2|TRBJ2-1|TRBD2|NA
TGTGCCAGCAGCCAAGCGTGGAATGGTGGACTAGCGGGAGGTTACGATGAGCAGTTCTTC
CASSQAWNGGLAGGYDEQFF